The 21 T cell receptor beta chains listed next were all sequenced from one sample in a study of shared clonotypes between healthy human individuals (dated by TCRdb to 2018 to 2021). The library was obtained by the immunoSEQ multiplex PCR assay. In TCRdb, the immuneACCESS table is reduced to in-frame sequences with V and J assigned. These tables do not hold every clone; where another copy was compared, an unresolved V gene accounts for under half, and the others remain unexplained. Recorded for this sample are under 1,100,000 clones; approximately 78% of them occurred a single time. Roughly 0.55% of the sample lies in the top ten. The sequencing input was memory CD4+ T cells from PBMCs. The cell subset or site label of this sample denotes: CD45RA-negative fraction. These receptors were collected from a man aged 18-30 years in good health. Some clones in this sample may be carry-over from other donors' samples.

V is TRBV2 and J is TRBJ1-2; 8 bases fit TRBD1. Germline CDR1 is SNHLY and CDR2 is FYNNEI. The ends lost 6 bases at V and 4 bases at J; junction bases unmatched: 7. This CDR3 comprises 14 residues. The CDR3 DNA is TGTGCCAGCAGGAGGACAGGGCCTACCTATGGCTACACCTTC. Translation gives CASRRTGPTYGYTF.

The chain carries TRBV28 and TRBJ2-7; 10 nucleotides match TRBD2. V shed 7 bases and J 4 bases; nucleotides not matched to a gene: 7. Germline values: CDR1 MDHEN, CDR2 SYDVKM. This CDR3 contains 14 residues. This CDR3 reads CASKSPSGSYEQYF. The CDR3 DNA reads TGTGCCAGCAAAAGTCCTAGCGGGAGTTACGAGCAGTACTTC.

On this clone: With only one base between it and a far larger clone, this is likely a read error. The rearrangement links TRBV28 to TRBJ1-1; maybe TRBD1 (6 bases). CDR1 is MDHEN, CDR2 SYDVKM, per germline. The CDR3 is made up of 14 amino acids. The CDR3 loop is CASSAQGRHTEALF. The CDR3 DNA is TGTGCCAGCAGTGCGCAGGGGCGACACACTGAAGCTCTCTTT.

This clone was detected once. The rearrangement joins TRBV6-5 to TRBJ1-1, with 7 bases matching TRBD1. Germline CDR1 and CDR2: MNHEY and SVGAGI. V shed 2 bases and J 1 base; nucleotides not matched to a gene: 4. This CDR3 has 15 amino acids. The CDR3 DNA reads TGTGCCAGCAGTTACGGAGGGGGCAAGAACACTGAAGCTTTCTTT. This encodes CASSYGGGKNTEAFF.

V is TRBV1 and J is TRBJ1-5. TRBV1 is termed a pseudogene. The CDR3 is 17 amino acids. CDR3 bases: TGCACCAGCAGCCGCGGGGGGTTTCAATATAGCAATCAGCCCCAGCATTTT. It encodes CTSSRGGFQYSNQPQHF.

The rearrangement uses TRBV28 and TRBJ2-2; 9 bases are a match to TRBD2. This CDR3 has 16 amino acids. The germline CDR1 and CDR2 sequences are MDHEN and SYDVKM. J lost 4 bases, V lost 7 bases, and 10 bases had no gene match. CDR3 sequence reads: CASILGASGITGELFF. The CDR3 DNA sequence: TGTGCCAGCATCCTCGGGGCTAGCGGGATCACCGGGGAGCTGTTTTTT.

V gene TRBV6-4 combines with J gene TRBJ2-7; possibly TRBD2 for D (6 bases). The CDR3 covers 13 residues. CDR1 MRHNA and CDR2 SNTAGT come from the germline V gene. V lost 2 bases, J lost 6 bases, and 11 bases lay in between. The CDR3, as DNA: TGTGCCAGCAGTGACCAGCCGGGGGTCGAGCAGTACTTC. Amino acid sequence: CASSDQPGVEQYF.

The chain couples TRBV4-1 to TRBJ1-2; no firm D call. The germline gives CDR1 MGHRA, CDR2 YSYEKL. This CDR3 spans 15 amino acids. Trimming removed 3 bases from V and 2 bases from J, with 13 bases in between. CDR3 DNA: TGCGCCAGCAGCCAGACTTGGGGAGGAAACTATGGCTACACCTTC. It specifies CASSQTWGGNYGYTF.

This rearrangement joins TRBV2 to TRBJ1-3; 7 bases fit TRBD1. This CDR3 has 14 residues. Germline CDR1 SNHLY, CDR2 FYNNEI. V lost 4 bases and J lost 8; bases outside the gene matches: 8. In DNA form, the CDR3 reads TGTGCCAGCAGTGGACAGGGAGGTTGGGACACCATATATTTT. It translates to CASSGQGGWDTIYF.

The CDR3 is CASSPRAVFGEQYF. CDR3 in DNA: TGTGCCAGCAGCCCACGGGCGGTTTTCGGCGAGCAGTACTTC. The chain has TRBV2 and TRBJ2-7, with D uncertain. The CDR3 loop spans 14 amino acids. Trimming left V 6 bases short and J 6 bases short, with 18 bases between. The germline V gene encodes CDR1 SNHLY and CDR2 FYNNEI.

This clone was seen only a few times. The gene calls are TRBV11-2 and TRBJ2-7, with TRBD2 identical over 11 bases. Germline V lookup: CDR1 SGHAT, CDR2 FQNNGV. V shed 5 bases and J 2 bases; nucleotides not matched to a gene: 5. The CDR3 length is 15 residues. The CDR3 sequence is CASSPGLAVPYEQYF. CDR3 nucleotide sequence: TGTGCCAGCAGCCCGGGACTAGCGGTCCCCTACGAGCAGTACTTC.

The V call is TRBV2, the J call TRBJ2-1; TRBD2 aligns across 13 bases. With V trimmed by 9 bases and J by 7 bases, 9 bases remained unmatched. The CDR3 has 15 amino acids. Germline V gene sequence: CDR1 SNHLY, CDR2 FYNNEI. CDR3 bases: TGTGCCAGTTACCCAGGACTAGCGGGAGTAAATGAGCAGTTCTTC. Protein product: CASYPGLAGVNEQFF. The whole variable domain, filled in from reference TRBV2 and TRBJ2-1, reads EPEVTQTPSHQVTQMGQEVILRCVPISNHLYFYWYRQILGQKVEFLVSFYNNEISEKSEIFDDQFSVERPDGSNFTLKIRSTKLEDSAMYFCASYPGLAGVNEQFFGPGTRLTVL.

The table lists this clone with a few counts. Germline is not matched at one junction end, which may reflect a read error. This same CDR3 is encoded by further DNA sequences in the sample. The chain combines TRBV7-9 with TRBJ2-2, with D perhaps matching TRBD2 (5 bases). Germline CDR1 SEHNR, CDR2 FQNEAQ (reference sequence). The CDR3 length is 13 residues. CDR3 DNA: TGTGCCAGCGATAGGTCGGGCACCGGGGAGCTGTTCTTT. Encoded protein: CASDRSGTGELFF.

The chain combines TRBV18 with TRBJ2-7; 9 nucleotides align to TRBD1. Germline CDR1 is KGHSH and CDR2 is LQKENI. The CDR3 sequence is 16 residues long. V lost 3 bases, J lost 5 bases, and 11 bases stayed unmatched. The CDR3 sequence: CASSPPKGQGKDEQYF. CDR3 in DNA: TGTGCCAGCTCACCCCCCAAGGGACAGGGTAAGGACGAGCAGTACTTC. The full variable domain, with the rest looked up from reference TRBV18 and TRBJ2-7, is NAGVMQNPRHLVRRRGQEARLRCSPMKGHSHVYWYRQLPEEGLKFMVYLQKENIIDESGMPKERFSAEFPKEGPSILRIQQVVRGDSAAYFCASSPPKGQGKDEQYFGPGTRLTVT.

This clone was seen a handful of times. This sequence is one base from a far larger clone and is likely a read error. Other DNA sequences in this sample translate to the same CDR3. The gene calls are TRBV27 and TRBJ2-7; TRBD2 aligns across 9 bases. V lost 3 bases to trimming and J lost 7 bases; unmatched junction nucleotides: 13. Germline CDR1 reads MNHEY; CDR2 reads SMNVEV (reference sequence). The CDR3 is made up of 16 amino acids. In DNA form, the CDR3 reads TGTGCCAGCAGTTTTAGACTGGCGGGAGGGCCGGGAGAGCAGTACTTC. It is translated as CASSFRLAGGPGEQYF.

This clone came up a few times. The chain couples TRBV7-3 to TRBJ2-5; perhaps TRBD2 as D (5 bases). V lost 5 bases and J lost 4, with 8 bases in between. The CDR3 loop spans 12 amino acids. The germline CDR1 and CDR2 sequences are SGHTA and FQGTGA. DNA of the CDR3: TGTGCCAGCAGCGCCGCGGGAGAGACCCAGTACTTC. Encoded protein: CASSAAGETQYF.

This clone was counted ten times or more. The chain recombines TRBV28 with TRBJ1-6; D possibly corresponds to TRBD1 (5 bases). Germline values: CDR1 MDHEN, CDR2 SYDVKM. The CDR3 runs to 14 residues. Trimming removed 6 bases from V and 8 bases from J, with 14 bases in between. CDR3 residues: CASRRPMGDSPLHF. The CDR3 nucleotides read TGTGCCAGCAGGCGACCTATGGGGGATTCACCCCTCCACTTT. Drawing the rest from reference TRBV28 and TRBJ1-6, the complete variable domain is DVKVTQSSRYLVKRTGEKVFLECVQDMDHENMFWYRQDPGLGLRLIYFSYDVKMKEKGDIPEGYSVSREKKERFSLILESASTNQTSMYLCASRRPMGDSPLHFGNGTRLTVT.

The CDR3 DNA is TGTGCCAGCAGCTTATCAAGAAATGAGCAGTTCTTC. This gives the protein CASSLSRNEQFF. The chain carries TRBV11-2 and TRBJ2-1, with D uncertain. Trimming shortened V by 2 bases and J by 7 bases, and 6 bases separated the two germline ends. The CDR3 loop spans 12 amino acids. Germline values: CDR1 SGHAT, CDR2 FQNNGV.

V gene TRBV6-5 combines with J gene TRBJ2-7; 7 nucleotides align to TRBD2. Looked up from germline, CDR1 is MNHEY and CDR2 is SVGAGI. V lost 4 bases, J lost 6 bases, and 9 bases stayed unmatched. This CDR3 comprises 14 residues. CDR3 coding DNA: TGTGCCAGCAGTTGGTTAGAGCCGGGGGGCGAGCAGTACTTC. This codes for CASSWLEPGGEQYF.

CDR3 loop: CASSFWIPWGLNTEAFF. Here the CDR3 DNA reads TGTGCCAGCAGCTTTTGGATTCCTTGGGGTTTGAACACTGAAGCTTTCTTT. The J gene is TRBJ1-1, the V gene TRBV5-4; D gene uncertain. The CDR3 extends over 17 amino acids. CDR1 is SGHNT, CDR2 YYREEE, per germline (reference sequence). Trimming took off 2 bases at V and 0 bases at J, with 17 bases between the two ends.

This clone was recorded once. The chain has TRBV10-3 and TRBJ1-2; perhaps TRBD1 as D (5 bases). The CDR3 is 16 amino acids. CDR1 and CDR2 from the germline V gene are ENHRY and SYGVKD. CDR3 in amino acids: CASHGGTYFSNYGYTF. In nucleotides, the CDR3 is TGTGCTTCACACGGGGGGACGTACTTTTCTAACTATGGCTACACCTTC.